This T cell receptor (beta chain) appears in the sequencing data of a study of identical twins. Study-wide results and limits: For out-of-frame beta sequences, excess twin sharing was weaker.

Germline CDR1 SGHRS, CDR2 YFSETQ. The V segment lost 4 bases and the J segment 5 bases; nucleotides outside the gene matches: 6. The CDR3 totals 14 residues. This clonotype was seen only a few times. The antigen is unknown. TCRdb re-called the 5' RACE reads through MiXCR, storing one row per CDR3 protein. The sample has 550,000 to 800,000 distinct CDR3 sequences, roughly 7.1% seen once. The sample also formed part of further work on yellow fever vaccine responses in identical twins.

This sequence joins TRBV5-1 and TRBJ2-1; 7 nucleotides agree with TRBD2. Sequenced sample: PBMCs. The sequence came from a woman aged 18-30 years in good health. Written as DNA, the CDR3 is TGCGCCAGCAGCCCGGACGGGACTAACAATGAGCAGTTCTTC. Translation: CASSPDGTNNEQFF.